One sample yielded the 2 T cell receptor beta chains listed below, sequenced in a study of long-term antiretroviral therapy in people with HIV. The authors ran the immunoSEQ assay, v3.0, at survey level. Profiled with immunoSEQ multiplex PCR; TCRdb holds only in-frame clones, not every one. The sample includes some 34,000 clones, about four fifths seen only once; the top ten take approximately 2.9%. The specimen was unsorted PBMCs, collected 1.9 years after starting antiretroviral therapy. Source of these receptors: a man in his late teens or twenties with HIV.

The rearrangement uses TRBV6-1 and TRBJ1-3; 8 positions agree with TRBD1. V dropped 5 bases and J dropped 1; count of bases not matched to a gene: 7. Germline assignment: CDR1 MNHNS and CDR2 SASEGT. This CDR3 comprises 16 residues. Here the CDR3 reads CASSQGTGGSGNTIYF. The DNA of the CDR3 is TGTGCCAGCAGTCAAGGAACAGGGGGATCTGGAAACACCATATATTTT.

The chain carries TRBV6-4 and TRBJ2-2; D not resolved. Trimming removed 3 bases at V and 1 base at J, with 6 bases between. Germline CDR1 and CDR2: MRHNA and SNTAGT. This CDR3 region has 14 residues. The DNA of the CDR3 is TGTGCCAGCAGTGAAGCAGGGAACACCGGGGAGCTGTTTTTT. Its translation: CASSEAGNTGELFF.